This TCR beta chain was documented in a study of Ad26.COV2.S vaccination and SARS-CoV-2 variants. Study-level findings and limits: TCR breadth and depth estimates may have understated total T cell responses. Vaccinees and placebo recipients showed similar non-spike TCR breadth. Following vaccination, spike-specific CD8+ and CD4+ T cell responses reportedly exhibited substantial breadth. Spike-specific TCR breadth was greater in vaccine than placebo recipients.

With respect to this clone: Its matching antigen is unknown.

Method: immunoSEQ multiplex PCR; TCRdb's copy keeps in-frame clones and lacks some. The sample consists of approximately 340,000 clones, 92% of them appearing once. Trimming stripped 2 bases from V and 0 bases from J, with 7 bases between. This CDR3 is built from 14 residues. Germline values: CDR1 MNHNY, CDR2 SVGAGI (reference sequence). The source was peripheral blood, collected after recovery from COVID-19. The V and J genes are TRBV6-6 and TRBJ1-2; D is perhaps TRBD1 (5 bases). This TCR came from a human donor who had recovered from COVID-19. The CDR3: CASSYGQANYGYTF. The DNA of the CDR3 is TGTGCCAGCAGTTACGGACAAGCTAACTATGGCTACACCTTC.